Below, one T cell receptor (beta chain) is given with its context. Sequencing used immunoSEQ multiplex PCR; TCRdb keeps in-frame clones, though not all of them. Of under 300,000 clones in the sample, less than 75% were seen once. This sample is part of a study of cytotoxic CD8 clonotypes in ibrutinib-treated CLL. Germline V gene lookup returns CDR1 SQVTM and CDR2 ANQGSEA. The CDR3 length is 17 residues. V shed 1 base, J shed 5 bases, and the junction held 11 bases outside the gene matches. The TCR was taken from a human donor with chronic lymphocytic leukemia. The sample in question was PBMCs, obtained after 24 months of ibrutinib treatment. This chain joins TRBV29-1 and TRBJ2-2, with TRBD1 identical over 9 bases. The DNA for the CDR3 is TGCAGCGTTGAAGTGATTGGGACAGGGAGTAGGACCGGGGAGCTGTTTTTT. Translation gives CSVEVIGTGSRTGELFF.